This T cell receptor beta chain originates from a study of metastatic and nonmetastatic thyroid tumors. Concerning this clone: Its antigen is undetermined.

Broader study findings: The study reportedly found significantly higher TCR beta diversity in malignant thyroid tumors than benign nodules, in blood and tumor.

Patients underwent thyroid surgery, and none had received any treatment before it. Per the germline V gene, CDR1 is MNHNS and CDR2 is SASEGT. V was trimmed by 2 bases and J by 12 bases, leaving 17 bases between them. The CDR3 is 13 amino acids. TCRdb re-processed the PCR reads through MiXCR. In the table there are approximately 38,000 clones, around 33% of which are singletons. The chain uses TRBV6-1 and TRBJ2-7; D is perhaps TRBD1 or TRBD2 (5 bases each). The sample consisted of tumor tissue. This TCR derives from a female donor with papillary thyroid cancer or a benign thyroid nodule (not recorded which). Some clones in this sample may be carry-over from other donors' samples. The CDR3 is CASSEKTAEKRYF. The CDR3 DNA is TGTGCCAGCAGTGAAAAGACAGCGGAAAAGCGGTACTTC.